What follows describes a single T cell receptor (beta chain). This specimen comes from a study of T-cell reconstitution after alpha-beta-depleted transplantation in children. This CDR3 is built from 17 residues. CDR1 and CDR2 from the germline V gene are SGHVS and FNYEAQ. V shed 3 bases and J shed 0 bases, with 15 bases lying between them. TCRbeta library preparation incorporated unique molecular identifiers. MiXCR was run by TCRdb on the PCR reads, yielding one entry per CDR3 protein. This sample has hundreds of thousands of distinct CDR3 sequences; roughly 17% occur once, and the top ten carry around 0.96%.

The sequence was obtained from a human donor who donated a stem cell graft to a child with acute myeloid leukemia. The specimen was PBMCs from the stem cell graft donor, collected from the stem cell graft. This rearrangement joins TRBV7-6 to TRBJ1-3; possible D gene TRBD1, 5 bases. The CDR3 here is CASSLGTAASSGNTIYF. Here the CDR3 DNA reads TGTGCCAGCAGCTTGGGGACGGCAGCGAGCTCTGGAAACACCATATATTTT.